This T cell receptor beta chain was identified in a study of blood T cell repertoires in COVID-19. This clone has only one observation. Methods used by the authors: Estimated nucleated cell counts came from reference gene primer amplification. Sequencing used immunoSEQ multiplex PCR; TCRdb keeps in-frame clones, though not all of them. V, J and clone size were drawn from that table, and D and trimming were deduced from the DNA. The repertoire holds over 150,000 clones, with around 84% as singletons. Patients in Seattle were enrolled during active infection, then followed longitudinally. Sequenced input: peripheral blood. This clonotype originated in a woman in her fifties or sixties with COVID-19, enrolled during active disease.

CDR3 sequence (DNA): TGTGCCAGCAGCTTAAAGACAGGGGGCATTGAAAAACTGTTTTTT. It codes for CASSLKTGGIEKLFF. The V gene is TRBV7-8, the J gene TRBJ1-4, with TRBD1 matching 10 bases. The CDR3 consists of 15 residues. Germline-derived CDR1 and CDR2 are SGHVS and FQNEAQ. After removal of 2 bases from V and 7 bases from J, the junction contained 4 bases not matched to a gene. Full variable domain (remainder filled in from reference TRBV7-8 and TRBJ1-4): GAGVSQSPRYKVAKRGQDVALRCDPISGHVSLFWYQQALGQGPEFLTYFQNEAQLDKSGLPSDRFFAERPEGSVSTLKIQRTQQEDSAVYLCASSLKTGGIEKLFFGSGTQLSVL.